The clone carrying this T cell receptor beta chain has just a few counts. Its specificity is not known. The data derive from a study of blood T cells in healthy people across ages. Overall study findings and caveats: When set beside aged donors, long-lived donors presented more naive CD4+ cells and higher diversity. Naive T cell percentage strongly correlated with TCR beta diversity.

Each sample gave at least 6 million isolated PBMCs. With a J-beta primer mix and a sample-barcoded 5' primer, a second PCR ran 7 to 11 cycles. A template-switch adaptor that had 12 random nucleotides put a tag on each cDNA molecule. TCRdb used MiXCR to reprocess the 5' RACE reads, holding one entry per CDR3 protein. The sample carries some 700,000 distinct CDR3 sequences, approximately 21% recorded once. The CDR3 covers 15 residues. CDR1 and CDR2 from the germline V gene are PRHDT and FYEKMQ (reference sequence). Sequencing used blood. The receptor's source is a man in his 70s in good health. The V gene is TRBV13, the J gene TRBJ2-5; weak D call: TRBD1 (6 bases). With the DNA end fitting TRBJ2-7 better, the J assignment may be wrong. CDR3 protein: CASSLSRDKTYEQYF. The CDR3 DNA is TGTGCCAGCAGCTTAAGCCGGGACAAGACCTACGAGCAGTACTTC.